Shown below are 26 T cell receptor beta chains from a single sample sequenced in a study of blood T cells in healthy people across ages. Primed by a sample-barcoded 5' primer and a J-beta primer mix, a second PCR proceeded for roughly 7 to 12 cycles. TCRdb processed the 5' RACE reads anew with MiXCR; each CDR3 protein has one entry. The sample comprises about 780,000 distinct CDR3 sequences, about 46% of which are singletons, and 15% to 20% rests with the top ten. Sequenced input: blood. The receptor set was obtained from a man at least 80 years old in good health.

This clonotype was observed a handful of times. In DNA, the CDR3 is TGTGCCAGCAGTGTGACCAATGAGCAGTTCTTC. This codes for CASSVTNEQFF. The chain has TRBV12-3 or TRBV12-4 and TRBJ2-1; D is unresolved. Deletions cut 5 bases from V and 6 bases from J, with 5 bases between. The CDR3 extends over 11 amino acids.

This clonotype was observed a handful of times. The gene calls are TRBV12-3 or TRBV12-4 and TRBJ2-1; 7 nucleotides match TRBD1. Losses at the gene ends were 0 bases for V and 2 bases for J; bases not matched to a gene: 10. CDR3 length equals 18 residues. Here the CDR3 reads CASSLARTGQRTYNEQFF. CDR3 nucleotides: TGTGCCAGCAGTTTAGCAAGAACGGGACAGCGAACCTACAATGAGCAGTTCTTC.

This clonotype has just a few counts. CDR3 nucleotide sequence: TGTGCCAGCAGTGACCCGCGTCGGGCGGTCAGAAACCCCGAGCAGTACTTC. Its protein is CASSDPRRAVRNPEQYF. The chain combines TRBV6-4 with TRBJ2-7; D is unresolved. V lost 2 bases, J lost 6 bases, and 23 bases lay in between. Germline assignment: CDR1 MRHNA and CDR2 SNTAGT. CDR3 length: 17 amino acids.

This chain's CDR3 is CASSRQGLDSYNEQFF. The CDR3 DNA reads TGTGCCAGCTCACGACAGGGACTAGACTCCTACAATGAGCAGTTCTTC. This chain joins TRBV18 and TRBJ2-1, with D possibly TRBD2 on 8 matching bases. Trimming left V 4 bases short and J 0 bases short, with 13 bases between. CDR3 length: 16 residues. Germline CDR1 reads KGHSH; CDR2 reads LQKENI. Full variable domain (missing parts from reference TRBV18 and TRBJ2-1): NAGVMQNPRHLVRRRGQEARLRCSPMKGHSHVYWYRQLPEEGLKFMVYLQKENIIDESGMPKERFSAEFPKEGPSILRIQQVVRGDSAAYFCASSRQGLDSYNEQFFGPGTRLTVL.

The chain recombines TRBV11-3 with TRBJ2-7; TRBD1 is a possible D gene (5 bases). V was pared by 5 bases and J by 3 bases, with 14 bases between. The germline CDR1 and CDR2 sequences are SGHNT and YENEEA. The CDR3 is 14 amino acids. The CDR3 region is CASSTRQINYEQYF. CDR3 coding DNA: TGTGCCAGCAGCACCCGACAGATAAACTACGAGCAGTACTTC.

The chain employs TRBV24-1 and TRBJ2-2; TRBD1 matches at 9 bases. Germline V lookup: CDR1 KGHDR, CDR2 SFDVKD. This CDR3 comprises 14 residues. V lost 7 bases to trimming and J lost 1 base; unmatched junction nucleotides: 0. The CDR3 sequence is CATRGQGNTGELFF. The CDR3 DNA sequence: TGTGCCACCAGGGGACAGGGGAACACCGGGGAGCTGTTTTTT.

This clonotype was detected many times. This rearrangement joins TRBV7-2 to TRBJ2-1, with D perhaps matching TRBD1 or TRBD2 (5 bases each). The germline V gene encodes CDR1 SGHTA and CDR2 FQGNSA. The CDR3 loop spans 12 amino acids. V lost 7 bases, J lost 7 bases, and 11 bases lay in between. The CDR3 DNA follows: TGTGCCAGCAACCAAGAGGGGAATGAGCAGTTCTTC. It yields the protein CASNQEGNEQFF.

For this clonotype: A read error may explain this, as a much larger clone is one base away. The chain joins TRBV20-1 to TRBJ2-4; no definite D call. The germline V gene encodes CDR1 DFQATT and CDR2 SNEGSKA (reference sequence). Trimming removed 1 base at V and 1 base at J, with 17 bases between. CDR3 size: 17 residues. DNA for the CDR3: TGCAGTGCTAGAGGTGACCCGGGCGAGATGGCCAAAAACATTCAGTACTTC. Its translation: CSARGDPGEMAKNIQYF.

The chain employs TRBV2 and TRBJ2-1; D is undetermined. V was shortened by 0 bases and J by 13 bases, with 19 bases between the two germline ends. The CDR3 is 15 residues long. Germline assignment: CDR1 SNHLY and CDR2 FYNNEI. The CDR3 DNA reads as TGTGCCAGCAGTGAAGCATTGGTCCGGCCAACCCATCAGTTCTTC. This sequence encodes CASSEALVRPTHQFF.

The CDR3: CAWSTGVGYTF. Written as DNA, the CDR3 is TGTGCCTGGTCAACAGGGGTTGGCTACACCTTC. The gene calls are TRBV30 and TRBJ1-2; 7 bases are a match to TRBD1. The CDR3 sequence is 11 residues long. V lost 5 bases and J lost 7; bases outside the gene matches: 4. Per the germline V gene, CDR1 is GTSNPN and CDR2 is SVGIG (reference sequence).

This chain joins TRBV2 and TRBJ2-1; D might be TRBD2 (6 bases). V lost 6 bases and J 8 bases, leaving 20 bases between the germline ends. The CDR3 sequence is 15 residues long. Germline values: CDR1 SNHLY, CDR2 FYNNEI. The CDR3 sequence is CASRARTTGPHEQFF. The CDR3 nucleotides are TGTGCCAGCAGGGCCAGGACTACCGGCCCCCATGAGCAGTTCTTC.

The genes are TRBV10-1 and TRBJ1-5, with a tentative D call TRBD1 (5 bases). The CDR3 extends over 13 amino acids. Trimming cost V 0 bases and J 5 bases, with 5 bases left between them. Looked up from germline, CDR1 is WNHNN and CDR2 is SYGVQD (reference sequence). The CDR3 nucleotides are TGCGCCAGCAGTGAGTCAGGGGATCAGCCCCAGCATTTT. Protein: CASSESGDQPQHF.

This chain joins TRBV5-1 and TRBJ1-4; D may be TRBD1 (6 bases). Germline CDR1 and CDR2: SGHRS and YFSETQ. V was trimmed by 0 bases and J by 7 bases, leaving 13 bases between them. The CDR3 loop spans 15 amino acids. The CDR3: CASSLVRGRGEKLFF. Written as DNA, the CDR3 is TGCGCCAGCAGCTTGGTGCGGGGGCGCGGTGAAAAACTGTTTTTT.

This clonotype was counted ten times or more. V gene TRBV29-1 combines with J gene TRBJ2-5; the D call may be TRBD1 or TRBD2 (5 bases each). CDR1 is SQVTM, CDR2 ANQGSEA, per germline. V lost 2 bases and J lost 5, with 12 bases in between. This CDR3 has 13 residues. The CDR3 nucleotides are TGCAGCGTTGAAATGGGGGTAGGGGAGACCCAGTACTTC. It specifies CSVEMGVGETQYF.

The chain links TRBV4-3 to TRBJ2-1, with D tentatively TRBD1 (5 bases). V was trimmed by 0 bases and J by 7 bases, leaving 19 bases between them. From germline, CDR1 is LGHNA and CDR2 YSLEER. The CDR3 spans 17 residues. The CDR3 DNA is TGCGCCAGCAGCCAAGAAGCGAGCAGGGAAGTACCAAATGAGCAGTTCTTC. Translation: CASSQEASREVPNEQFF.

This clonotype has at least ten counts. The rearrangement uses TRBV20-1 and TRBJ2-4; the D gene could be TRBD1 or TRBD2 (6 bases each). Germline V gene data show CDR1 as DFQATT and CDR2 as SNEGSKA (reference sequence). Trimming shortened V by 6 bases and J by 9 bases, and 12 bases separated the two germline ends. CDR3 length equals 11 residues. The CDR3 coding sequence is TGCAGTGCATACCGGGGGCGCATTCAGTACTTC. This translates into CSAYRGRIQYF.

The chain carries TRBV11-2 and TRBJ2-3, with D possibly being TRBD2 (5 bases). The germline V gene has CDR1 SGHAT and CDR2 FQNNGV. Trimming removed 3 bases at V and 5 bases at J, with 15 bases between. The CDR3 is 15 residues long. In nucleotides, the CDR3 is TGTGCCAGCAGCTTCGGCGGTCCGGCGGGAGATACGCAGTATTTT. This gives the protein CASSFGGPAGDTQYF. Complete variable domain (other parts from reference TRBV11-2 and TRBJ2-3): EAGVAQSPRYKIIEKRQSVAFWCNPISGHATLYWYQQILGQGPKLLIQFQNNGVVDDSQLPKDRFSAERLKGVDSTLKIQPAKLEDSAVYLCASSFGGPAGDTQYFGPGTRLTVL.

The gene calls are TRBV10-3 and TRBJ2-7, with D maybe TRBD2 (6 bases). Between the trimmed V and J ends, which lost 11 bases and 2 bases, there was a span of 19 bases. Germline V lookup: CDR1 ENHRY, CDR2 SYGVKD. CDR3 length: 14 amino acids. The CDR3 DNA reads as TGTGCCGCATCGGGGCCAGGGACTGCCTACGAGCAGTACTTC. As protein: CAASGPGTAYEQYF.

The chain has TRBV5-1 and TRBJ2-3; possibly TRBD1 for D (5 bases). This CDR3 has 16 residues. The V end was cut by 6 bases, the J end by 4 bases, with 21 bases between. CDR1 and CDR2 from the germline V gene are SGHRS and YFSETQ. The DNA for the CDR3 is TGCGCCAGCACCCTTTACGACAGATCCGATCCAGATACGCAGTATTTT. This translates into CASTLYDRSDPDTQYF.

In DNA form, the CDR3 reads TGTGCCAGCAGTAAGCCGGGACCCCAAGAGACCCAGTACTTC. Translation gives CASSKPGPQETQYF. The chain links TRBV25-1 to TRBJ2-5, with D perhaps matching TRBD1 or TRBD2 (5 bases each). CDR1 is MGHDK and CDR2 is SYGVNS in the germline V gene. The germline V and J ends were trimmed by 5 bases and 1 base, with 11 bases remaining between them. CDR3 length: 14 amino acids.

The CDR3: CASSQAASGLRGEQFF. For the CDR3, the DNA is TGTGCCAGCAGCCAAGCGGCTAGCGGCCTCAGGGGTGAGCAGTTCTTC. The V and J genes are TRBV3-1 and TRBJ2-1, with D perhaps TRBD2 (7 bases). CDR3 length equals 16 residues. Germline values: CDR1 LGHDT, CDR2 YNNKEL (reference sequence). Trimming cost V 1 base and J 9 bases, with 19 bases left between them.

CDR3 sequence: CASSLDWTDQSSYNEQFF. Here the CDR3 DNA reads TGCGCCAGCAGCTTAGATTGGACAGACCAGAGCTCCTACAATGAGCAGTTCTTC. The chain recombines TRBV5-1 with TRBJ2-1; weak D call: TRBD1 (6 bases). The V gene's germline CDR1 is SGHRS and CDR2 YFSETQ. The V end lost 2 bases, the J end lost 0 bases, and 18 bases lay between the germline ends. The CDR3 extends over 18 amino acids.

V is TRBV7-2 and J is TRBJ1-2, with 7 nucleotides matching TRBD1. This CDR3 is 15 amino acids long. Germline V gene sequence: CDR1 SGHTA, CDR2 FQGNSA. Losses at the gene ends were 5 bases for V and 4 bases for J; bases not matched to a gene: 10. The CDR3 protein is CASSATATGSYGYTF. CDR3 nucleotide sequence: TGTGCCAGCAGCGCAACGGCGACAGGGAGCTATGGCTACACCTTC.

The chain couples TRBV28 to TRBJ1-5; 8 bases are a match to TRBD1. From germline, CDR1 is MDHEN and CDR2 SYDVKM. V shed 0 bases and J 3 bases; nucleotides not matched to a gene: 1. The CDR3 has 15 residues. The CDR3 spells CASSLWGQDNQPQHF. The CDR3 DNA is TGTGCCAGCAGTTTATGGGGACAGGACAATCAGCCCCAGCATTTT.

The table lists this clonotype with a few counts. This chain connects TRBV18 to TRBJ2-1; D may be TRBD1 (6 bases). The CDR3 covers 14 residues. Trimming removed 5 bases from V and 2 bases from J, with 10 bases in between. Germline V CDR1 and CDR2: KGHSH, LQKENI. The CDR3 protein is CASSYRDTYNEQFF. CDR3 nucleotides: TGTGCCAGCTCATACCGGGACACCTACAATGAGCAGTTCTTC.

The rearrangement uses TRBV10-2 and TRBJ2-4, with TRBD2 identical over 10 bases. The ends lost 3 bases at V and 9 bases at J; junction bases unmatched: 14. The CDR3 has 17 amino acids. CDR1 is WSHSY, CDR2 SAAADI, per germline. CDR3 region: CASSDTGLAGVGGIQYF. In DNA form, the CDR3 reads TGCGCCAGCAGTGATACGGGCCTAGCGGGAGTCGGAGGCATTCAGTACTTC.